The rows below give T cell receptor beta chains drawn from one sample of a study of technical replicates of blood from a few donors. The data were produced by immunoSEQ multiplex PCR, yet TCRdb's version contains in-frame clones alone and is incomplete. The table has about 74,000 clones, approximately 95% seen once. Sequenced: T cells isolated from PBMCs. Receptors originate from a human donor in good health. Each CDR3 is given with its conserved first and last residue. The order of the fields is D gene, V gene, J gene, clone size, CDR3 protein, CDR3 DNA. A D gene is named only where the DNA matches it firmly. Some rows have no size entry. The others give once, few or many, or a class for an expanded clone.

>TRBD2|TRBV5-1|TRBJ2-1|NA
CASSLELLAGGSYNEQFF
TGCGCCAGCAGCTTGGAACTACTAGCGGGGGGGTCCTACAATGAGCAGTTCTTC
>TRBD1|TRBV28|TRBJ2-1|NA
CASRTGGGYNEQFF
TGTGCCAGCAGGACAGGGGGCGGATACAATGAGCAGTTCTTC
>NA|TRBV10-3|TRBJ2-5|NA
CAISESSSLETQYF
TGTGCCATCAGTGAGTCGAGCTCTCTAGAGACCCAGTACTTC
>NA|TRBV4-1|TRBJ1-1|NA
CASSQDSGQLREAFF
TGCGCCAGCAGCCAAGATAGTGGGCAGCTTCGTGAAGCTTTCTTT
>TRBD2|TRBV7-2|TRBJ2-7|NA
CASSLAGSGGREQYF
TGTGCCAGCAGCTTAGCGGGTAGCGGGGGACGTGAGCAGTACTTC
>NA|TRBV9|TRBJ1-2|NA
CASSAGEGGYTF
TGTGCCAGCAGCGCAGGGGAGGGTGGCTACACCTTC
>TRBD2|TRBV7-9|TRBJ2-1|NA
CASSSGTSIYNEQFF
TGTGCCAGCAGCTCAGGGACTAGCATCTACAATGAGCAGTTCTTC
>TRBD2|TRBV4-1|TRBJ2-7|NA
CASSLGLAGGFYEQYF
TGCGCCAGCAGCCTAGGGCTAGCGGGGGGATTCTACGAGCAGTACTTC
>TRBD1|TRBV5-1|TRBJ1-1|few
CASSFLETGAEMNTEAFF
TGCGCCAGCAGCTTTCTCGAGACAGGGGCGGAAATGAACACTGAAGCTTTCTTT
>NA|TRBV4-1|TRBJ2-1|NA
CASSLRIVAPSAGNEQFF
TGCGCCAGCAGCCTGAGGATAGTGGCTCCAAGCGCGGGGAATGAGCAGTTCTTC
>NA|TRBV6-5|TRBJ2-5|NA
CASSYGTEGTQYF
TGTGCCAGCAGTTACGGGACGGAGGGGACCCAGTACTTC